This passage covers 20 T cell receptor beta chains from one sample sequenced in a study of T cells in Graves' hyperthyroidism and ophthalmopathy. Authors of the study amplified TCR beta CDR3 regions from RNA transcripts. TCR CDR3 regions were first amplified by RT-PCR with HTBI primers. TCRdb ran MiXCR on the multiplex PCR reads and lists one entry per CDR3 protein. This table holds roughly 400,000 distinct CDR3 sequences, 15% to 18% found once. Sequenced: blood. Receptor source: a woman aged 18-30 years with Graves' hyperthyroidism that later progressed to Graves' ophthalmopathy.

This clonotype was found many times. J is TRBJ1-1 and V is TRBV15; D perhaps matches TRBD1 (6 bases). V was trimmed by 4 bases and J by 4 bases, leaving 10 bases between them. Germline V CDR1 and CDR2: LNHNV, YYDKDF (reference sequence). This CDR3 region has 13 residues. CDR3 DNA: TGTGCCACCAGCACACAGGGACCCACTGAAGCTTTCTTT. Translation gives CATSTQGPTEAFF.

This clonotype came up many times. J is TRBJ1-4 and V is TRBV7-2; a weak D match, TRBD1 (5 bases). The CDR3 is 14 amino acids. Germline CDR1 SGHTA, CDR2 FQGNSA. V lost 5 bases and J lost 5, with 12 bases in between. CDR3 sequence (DNA): TGTGCCAGCAGCCCCCGGGACGCCAATGAAAAACTGTTTTTT. It is translated as CASSPRDANEKLFF.

This clonotype was seen at least ten times. This sequence joins TRBV20-1 and TRBJ2-3; TRBD2 agrees at 10 bases. The CDR3 is 15 amino acids. V lost 4 bases, J lost 2 bases, and 6 bases stayed unmatched. Germline CDR1 reads DFQATT; CDR2 reads SNEGSKA (reference sequence). DNA for the CDR3: TGCAGTGCTACACTACTAGCGGGAAACACAGATACGCAGTATTTT. It is translated as CSATLLAGNTDTQYF.

This clonotype has a count of ten or more. The chain links TRBV20-1 to TRBJ2-1; the match to TRBD2 covers 10 bases. Unmatched junction bases numbered 12, after V lost 0 bases and J lost 10 bases. The length of the CDR3 is 16 residues. Germline CDR1 DFQATT, CDR2 SNEGSKA (reference sequence). The DNA for the CDR3 is TGCAGTGCTAGAGACCAGCGGACTAGCGGACAAGGCGAGCAGTTCTTC. It encodes CSARDQRTSGQGEQFF.

The CDR3 bases are TGCGCCAGCAGCTGGACCGACACTGCCTCCTACGAGCAGTACTTC. Translation gives CASSWTDTASYEQYF. The rearrangement joins TRBV5-1 to TRBJ2-7; no reliable D call. Deletions cut 3 bases from V and 0 bases from J, with 13 bases between. Germline CDR1 SGHRS, CDR2 YFSETQ. The CDR3 runs 15 residues.

Many counts were recorded for this clonotype. The chain recombines TRBV12-3 or TRBV12-4 with TRBJ2-1; 14 bases are shared with TRBD2. V lost 4 bases and J lost 6; bases outside the gene matches: 5. This CDR3 is built from 16 residues. In nucleotides, the CDR3 is TGTGCCAGCAGTTGGGGGACTAGCGGGAGTTCCAATGAGCAGTTCTTC. This codes for CASSWGTSGSSNEQFF.

The J gene is TRBJ2-3, the V gene TRBV27; TRBD1 or TRBD2 may be the D gene (5 bases each). Germline CDR1 reads MNHEY; CDR2 reads SMNVEV (reference sequence). V was trimmed by 1 base and J by 0 bases, leaving 17 bases between them. This CDR3 has 18 amino acids. CDR3 bases: TGTGCCAGCAGTTTATTGGGGGACGGGTGGGGCAGCACAGATACGCAGTATTTT. It is translated as CASSLLGDGWGSTDTQYF.

The sample holds a few counts of this clonotype. The chain links TRBV29-1 to TRBJ2-3; D tentatively fits TRBD1 or TRBD2 (7 bases each). The CDR3 is 11 residues long. The germline V and J ends were trimmed by 7 bases and 10 bases, with 15 bases remaining between them. The germline CDR1 and CDR2 sequences are SQVTM and ANQGSEA. CDR3 in amino acids: CSALRGRAQYF. In DNA, the CDR3 is TGCAGCGCTCTCAGGGGGAGGGCGCAGTATTTT.

The chain combines TRBV18 with TRBJ2-1; maybe TRBD1 (7 bases). This CDR3 region has 15 residues. CDR1 KGHSH and CDR2 LQKENI come from the germline V gene. V lost 3 bases, J lost 7 bases, and 16 bases lay in between. The CDR3 nucleotides read TGTGCCAGCTCACCCGACAGGGAGGTAGGGAATGAGCAGTTCTTC. It yields the protein CASSPDREVGNEQFF.

The chain is built from TRBV6-5 and TRBJ2-1; D unresolved. Between the trimmed V and J ends, which lost 0 bases and 10 bases, there was a span of 10 bases. Germline V gene sequence: CDR1 MNHEY, CDR2 SVGAGI. CDR3 size: 13 residues. This CDR3 reads CASSYSRRQEQFF. The CDR3 coding sequence is TGTGCCAGCAGTTACTCACGACGGCAAGAGCAGTTCTTC.

In this sample, this clonotype turned up a few times. The chain carries TRBV11-2 and TRBJ2-1, with D maybe TRBD1 (6 bases). The CDR3 runs 17 residues. The germline V and J ends were trimmed by 5 bases and 2 bases, with 19 bases remaining between them. The germline V gene has CDR1 SGHAT and CDR2 FQNNGV. This CDR3 is CASSRRGAPFPYNEQFF. CDR3 in DNA: TGTGCCAGCAGCCGCAGGGGCGCTCCATTCCCCTACAATGAGCAGTTCTTC.

This rearrangement joins TRBV18 to TRBJ1-6; 7 bases match TRBD1. V shed 8 bases, J shed 8 bases, and the junction held 9 bases outside the gene matches. Germline V gene sequence: CDR1 KGHSH, CDR2 LQKENI. This CDR3 contains 14 residues. The chain's CDR3 is CASAVQGRYSPLHF. DNA of the CDR3: TGTGCCAGCGCCGTACAGGGGAGGTATTCACCCCTCCACTTT.

The rearrangement links TRBV14 to TRBJ2-5; a possible D gene is TRBD2 (5 bases). The germline V and J ends were trimmed by 10 bases and 5 bases, with 26 bases remaining between them. There are 16 residues in the CDR3. Germline V lookup: CDR1 SGHDN, CDR2 FVKESK. The CDR3 region has the DNA TGTGCCACCCCTCGACGGACGGAGGTATCGAGGGAGACCCAGTACTTC. Protein: CATPRRTEVSRETQYF.

This clonotype was seen many times. This rearrangement joins TRBV6-1 to TRBJ1-2; D gene ambiguous. Deletions cut 5 bases from V and 3 bases from J, with 13 bases between. Per germline, CDR1 MNHNS and CDR2 SASEGT. The CDR3 spans 14 residues. This CDR3 reads CASSWVGRDYGYTF. CDR3 bases: TGTGCCAGCAGTTGGGTAGGGCGGGACTATGGCTACACCTTC.

The chain uses TRBV5-6 and TRBJ2-1; 7 positions agree with TRBD2. The junction had 6 bases not matched to a gene; V was cut back by 4 bases and J by 11 bases. This CDR3 contains 12 residues. Germline V gene data show CDR1 as SGHDT and CDR2 as YYEEEE. CDR3 nucleotides: TGTGCCAGCAGCCCCGGACTAGATAAGCAGTTCTTC. It codes for CASSPGLDKQFF.

Ten or more counts support this clonotype. This rearrangement joins TRBV7-6 to TRBJ1-4, with D perhaps TRBD1 (5 bases). Trimming pared 5 bases from V and 0 bases from J, leaving 28 bases between. The CDR3 sequence is 21 residues long. Per germline, CDR1 SGHVS and CDR2 FNYEAQ. The DNA of the CDR3 is TGTGCCAGCAGCCCTCAAACCTGGACACCTTTCTCCCTTGCAACTAATGAAAAACTGTTTTTT. Translating it yields CASSPQTWTPFSLATNEKLFF.

This clonotype showed up just a few times. The V call is TRBV19, the J call TRBJ1-3; no reliable D call. The V gene's germline CDR1 is LNHDA and CDR2 SQIVND (reference sequence). The V gene lost 6 bases and the J gene lost 2 bases, with 11 bases spanning the gap. This CDR3 has 14 amino acids. This CDR3 is CASSPSGTGNTIYF. CDR3 in DNA: TGTGCCAGTAGCCCGTCCGGAACTGGAAACACCATATATTTT.

This clonotype turned up a few times. The rearrangement links TRBV20-1 to TRBJ1-4; D not certain. The germline V gene encodes CDR1 DFQATT and CDR2 SNEGSKA (reference sequence). The germline V and J ends were trimmed by 0 bases and 0 bases, with 8 bases remaining between them. This CDR3 is 15 amino acids long. As DNA, the CDR3 is TGCAGTGCTAGAGATCGGTCAGCAACTAATGAAAAACTGTTTTTT. Its translation: CSARDRSATNEKLFF.

The V and J genes are TRBV30 and TRBJ1-5; D not resolved. From germline, CDR1 is GTSNPN and CDR2 SVGIG (reference sequence). V lost 3 bases and J 3 bases, leaving 6 bases between the germline ends. CDR3 length equals 12 residues. CDR3: CAWSRPNQPQHF. The CDR3 DNA sequence: TGTGCCTGGAGCCGGCCCAATCAGCCCCAGCATTTT. The full variable domain, its missing parts supplied by reference TRBV30 and TRBJ1-5, is SQTIHQWPATLVQPVGSPLSLECTVEGTSNPNLYWYRQAAGRGLQLLFYSVGIGQISSEVPQNLSASRPQDRQFILSSKKLLLSDSGFYLCAWSRPNQPQHFGDGTRLSIL.

This clonotype has at least ten counts. The chain combines TRBV20-1 with TRBJ2-7; 8 positions match TRBD2. V trimming: 7 bases; J trimming: 0 bases; junction bases outside the gene matches: 5. This CDR3 region has 13 residues. CDR1 is DFQATT and CDR2 is SNEGSKA in the germline V gene (reference sequence). The CDR3 reads CSVAGTSSYEQYF. CDR3 DNA: TGCAGTGTAGCGGGGACGAGCTCCTACGAGCAGTACTTC.